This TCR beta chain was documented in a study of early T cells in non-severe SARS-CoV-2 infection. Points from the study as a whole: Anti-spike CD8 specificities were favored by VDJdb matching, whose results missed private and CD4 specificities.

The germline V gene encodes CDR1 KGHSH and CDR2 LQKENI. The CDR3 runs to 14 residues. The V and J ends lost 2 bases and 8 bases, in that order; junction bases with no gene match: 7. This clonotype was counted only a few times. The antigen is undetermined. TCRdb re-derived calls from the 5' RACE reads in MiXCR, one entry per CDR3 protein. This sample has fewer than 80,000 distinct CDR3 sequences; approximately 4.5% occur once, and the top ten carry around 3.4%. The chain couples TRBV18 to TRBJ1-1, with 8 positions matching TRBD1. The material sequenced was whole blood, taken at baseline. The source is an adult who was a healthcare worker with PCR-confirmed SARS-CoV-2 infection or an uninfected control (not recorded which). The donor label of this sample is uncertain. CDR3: CASSPGTGQGEAFF. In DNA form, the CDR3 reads TGTGCCAGCTCACCAGGGACAGGCCAGGGAGAAGCTTTCTTT.